These 18 T cell receptor beta chains were all obtained from the same sample, sequenced in a study of Ad26.COV2.S vaccination and SARS-CoV-2 variants. The data were produced by immunoSEQ multiplex PCR, yet TCRdb's version contains in-frame clones alone and is incomplete. The sample lists fewer than 400,000 clones; around four fifths were seen once. Treatment described: some 20 received Ad26.COV2.S at low or high dose, single or two shots; 5 received placebo; per-sample allocation not given. Sampling happened 63 days after the first vaccine or placebo injection. The sequencing used peripheral blood, collected in a trial of Ad26.COV2.S vaccine versus placebo. These TCRs come from a person aged 18-65 years who received the Ad26.COV2.S COVID-19 vaccine or a placebo.

This clone was counted once. The chain has TRBV28 and TRBJ1-1, with 8 bases fitting TRBD1. This CDR3 spans 15 amino acids. V was clipped by 6 bases and J by 4 bases; unmatched bases: 10. In germline, CDR1 is MDHEN, CDR2 SYDVKM. Here the CDR3 DNA reads TGTGCCAGCAGCCGAACAACCACAGGGGGCACTGAAGCTTTCTTT. This gives the protein CASSRTTTGGTEAFF.

The gene calls are TRBV6-4 and TRBJ1-3, with unresolved D. Germline loops: CDR1 MRHNA, CDR2 SNTAGT. The CDR3 is 16 residues long. Trimming stripped 6 bases from V and 1 base from J, with 16 bases between. The CDR3 region is CASRGKTENSGNTIYF. CDR3 coding DNA: TGTGCCAGCAGGGGCAAGACCGAGAATTCTGGAAACACCATATATTTT.

The chain couples TRBV2 to TRBJ2-3; possible D gene TRBD2, 7 bases. Deletions cut 8 bases from V and 6 bases from J, with 12 bases between. The CDR3 runs 12 residues. Germline CDR1 is SNHLY and CDR2 is FYNNEI. This CDR3 reads CASGGGKDTQYF. CDR3 DNA: TGTGCCAGCGGGGGGGGCAAGGATACGCAGTATTTT.

V usage is TRBV12-3 or TRBV12-4 and J usage is TRBJ2-4, with D possibly TRBD1 on 5 matching bases. The CDR3 is 11 residues long. Between the trimmed V and J ends, which lost 7 bases and 8 bases, there was a span of 9 bases. CDR3 sequence reads: CASTLGDIQYF. CDR3 DNA sequence: TGTGCCAGCACTCTAGGGGACATTCAGTACTTC.

This sequence joins TRBV10-3 and TRBJ1-1, with D tentatively TRBD1 (5 bases). Trimming pared 7 bases from V and 4 bases from J, leaving 13 bases between. The CDR3 is made up of 13 amino acids. Germline lookup yields CDR1 ENHRY and CDR2 SYGVKD. Here the CDR3 reads CAINRQEGTEAFF. The CDR3 coding sequence is TGTGCCATCAACAGGCAGGAGGGCACTGAAGCTTTCTTT.

The chain employs TRBV9 and TRBJ2-3, with D unresolved. In germline, CDR1 is SGDLS, CDR2 YYNGEE. V was pared by 0 bases and J by 3 bases, with 11 bases between. The CDR3 totals 15 residues. CDR3 coding DNA: TGTGCCAGCAGCGTAGGTGGAACGGCTACAGATACGCAGTATTTT. It translates to CASSVGGTATDTQYF.

This chain connects TRBV5-1 to TRBJ2-5, with TRBD1 matching 9 bases. The CDR3 totals 17 residues. From germline, CDR1 is SGHRS and CDR2 YFSETQ. The junction had 14 bases not matched to a gene; V was cut back by 4 bases and J by 4 bases. The CDR3 nucleotides are TGCGCCAGCAGCCCCAGGGACAGGGCAATCCCTCCAGAGACCCAGTACTTC. It encodes CASSPRDRAIPPETQYF.

J is TRBJ2-3 and V is TRBV7-2; the D gene is possibly TRBD2 (5 bases). The CDR3 extends over 15 amino acids. The germline V gene encodes CDR1 SGHTA and CDR2 FQGNSA. V shed 2 bases and J shed 5 bases, with 14 bases lying between them. As DNA, the CDR3 is TGTGCCAGCAGCTTATTTACGGGGTCCGGAGATACGCAGTATTTT. Translated, it gives CASSLFTGSGDTQYF.

This clone has a handful of counts. V and J are TRBV19 and TRBJ1-6, with D tentatively TRBD1 (5 bases). V lost 4 bases and J 11 bases, leaving 24 bases between the germline ends. This CDR3 comprises 17 residues. CDR1 and CDR2 from the germline V gene are LNHDA and SQIVND (reference sequence). CDR3 region: CASSTRGGGRARTPLHF. CDR3 nucleotides: TGTGCCAGTAGTACTAGGGGTGGAGGCAGGGCCCGTACACCCCTCCACTTT.

This rearrangement joins TRBV5-5 to TRBJ2-5; tentatively, D is TRBD1 (5 bases). The CDR3 totals 15 residues. The V end lost 0 bases, the J end lost 3 bases, and 12 bases lay between the germline ends. In germline, CDR1 is SGHKS, CDR2 YYEKEE (reference sequence). CDR3 sequence (DNA): TGTGCCAGCAGCTTGGCCCCGACAGATAAAGAGACCCAGTACTTC. Its translation: CASSLAPTDKETQYF.

The chain has TRBV5-6 and TRBJ2-1; TRBD1 matches 11 bases. Germline values: CDR1 SGHDT, CDR2 YYEEEE. The ends lost 5 bases at V and 8 bases at J; junction bases unmatched: 6. This CDR3 comprises 14 residues. The CDR3 loop reads CASRRRDRGDEQFF. The DNA of the CDR3 is TGTGCCAGCAGACGCCGGGACAGGGGGGATGAGCAGTTCTTC.

The chain recombines TRBV24-1 with TRBJ2-1; the D gene is possibly TRBD1 (5 bases). V was cut by 3 bases and J by 2 bases, with 10 bases left in between. CDR1 is KGHDR and CDR2 is SFDVKD in the germline V gene. The CDR3 is 15 residues long. CDR3 region: CATSDPTEAYNEQFF. The CDR3 DNA reads as TGTGCCACCAGTGATCCGACAGAAGCCTACAATGAGCAGTTCTTC.

In its sample, this clone was seen a few times. V usage is TRBV30 and J usage is TRBJ1-5; no reliable D call. Per the germline V gene, CDR1 is GTSNPN and CDR2 is SVGIG (reference sequence). Trimming took 0 bases from V and 3 from J, leaving 9 bases between them. The CDR3 spans 14 residues. CDR3 sequence (DNA): TGTGCCTGGAGTGTAGGCGGAACCAATCAGCCCCAGCATTTT. Translated: CAWSVGGTNQPQHF.

The chain employs TRBV4-1 and TRBJ1-5; tentative D call: TRBD1 (5 bases). Germline lookup yields CDR1 MGHRA and CDR2 YSYEKL. The CDR3 consists of 16 residues. The V gene lost 2 bases and the J gene lost 3 bases, with 14 bases spanning the gap. CDR3 residues: CASSQRDLKYNQPQHF. The DNA for the CDR3 is TGCGCCAGCAGCCAACGGGACTTAAAATACAATCAGCCCCAGCATTTT.

This clone was recorded once. V gene TRBV6-1 combines with J gene TRBJ2-7; D not resolved. Trimming removed 2 bases from V and 2 bases from J, with 10 bases in between. Germline V gene data show CDR1 as MNHNS and CDR2 as SASEGT. This CDR3 region has 14 residues. The CDR3 here is CASSEYAGTYEQYF. CDR3 DNA: TGTGCCAGCAGTGAATATGCAGGCACCTACGAGCAGTACTTC.

The chain couples TRBV14 to TRBJ1-1, with unresolved D. The V and J ends lost 3 bases and 1 base respectively, with 12 bases between them. CDR1 SGHDN and CDR2 FVKESK come from the germline V gene. This CDR3 has 15 amino acids. The CDR3: CASSQSAGRNTEAFF. The CDR3 coding sequence is TGTGCCAGCAGCCAGAGCGCAGGACGGAACACTGAAGCTTTCTTT.

This chain links TRBV5-1 with TRBJ1-3; D remains unclear. The CDR3 is 15 amino acids. Trimming took off 5 bases at V and 0 bases at J, with 12 bases between the two ends. Germline CDR1 and CDR2: SGHRS and YFSETQ. The CDR3 sequence: CASRDYLTSGNTIYF. In DNA, the CDR3 is TGCGCCAGCAGGGACTATCTTACCTCTGGAAACACCATATATTTT.

This rearrangement joins TRBV5-6 to TRBJ1-1; TRBD1 aligns across 11 bases. Per the germline V gene, CDR1 is SGHDT and CDR2 is YYEEEE. With 3 bases clipped from V and 3 bases from J, the junction kept 10 bases outside the gene matches. The CDR3 runs 17 residues. The chain's CDR3 is CASSSFGQGAGDTEAFF. CDR3 coding DNA: TGTGCCAGCAGCTCATTCGGACAGGGGGCAGGGGACACTGAAGCTTTCTTT.